This T cell receptor beta chain emerged from a study of beta chain features in type 1 diabetes. As every portion of the isolated RNA was reverse transcribed, the sequencing read expressed TCRB transcripts. TCRdb's copy holds only in-frame clones and misses some; the assay was immunoSEQ multiplex PCR. The sample yields about 360,000 clones, roughly 12% seen once. Findings and limits, study-wide: VDJ junctions from type 1 diabetes patients carried fewer insertions and larger deletions.

This clone was seen more than once but under ten times. Its antigen is unknown. The TCR originated in a man younger than 30 in good health. Sequenced material: naive CD4+ T cells from blood.

CDR3 sequence: CASSQDRWPPTTSTDTQYF. The CDR3, as DNA: TGTGCCAGCAGCCAAGATCGATGGCCTCCGACTACTAGCACAGATACGCAGTATTTT. V and J are TRBV14 and TRBJ2-3; possible D gene TRBD2, 5 bases. The CDR3 runs 19 residues. From germline, CDR1 is SGHDN and CDR2 FVKESK. Between the trimmed V and J ends, which lost 0 bases and 0 bases, there was a span of 19 bases.